These 6 T cell receptor beta chains came from one sample sequenced in a study of T cell clones after liver transplantation (dated by TCRdb to between 2019 and 2020). Libraries were prepared through the immunoSEQ multiplex PCR assay. TCRdb took over this immuneACCESS table, retaining in-frame rearrangements with V and J assigned. Such tables are incomplete; in checked studies, under half of the missing clones stem from an unresolved V gene, and the remainder is unexplained. For this sample the table gives tens of thousands of clones, of which 70% to 85% were detected only once. The ten largest make up more than 0.45% of the sample. Sequences were derived from CD4+ T cells from blood, sampled approximately 3.5 years after liver transplant. Receptor source: a human patient who received a liver transplant. Some T cells seen after a transplant may have their origin in the graft donor.

The chain joins TRBV7-6 to TRBJ2-3; 14 nucleotides align to TRBD2. V shed 3 bases, J shed 4 bases, and the junction held 6 bases outside the gene matches. The germline gives CDR1 SGHVS, CDR2 FNYEAQ. The CDR3 runs 17 residues. The CDR3 DNA follows: TGTGCCAGCAGCTTCGGGACTAGCGGGAGCGGGGCAGATACGCAGTATTTT. Its protein product is CASSFGTSGSGADTQYF.

The chain recombines TRBV5-6 with TRBJ2-2; possible D gene TRBD2, 6 bases. V lost 1 base, J lost 3 bases, and 10 bases lay in between. Germline CDR1 reads SGHDT; CDR2 reads YYEEEE. CDR3 size: 15 residues. The DNA of the CDR3 is TGTGCCAGCAGCTTGTATGGGGGGTACACCGGGGAGCTGTTTTTT. It specifies CASSLYGGYTGELFF.

This clone has a count of ten or more. This chain uses TRBV29-1 with TRBJ2-1, with D perhaps matching TRBD1 (6 bases). Germline V gives CDR1 SQVTM, CDR2 ANQGSEA. The CDR3 is 13 amino acids. Trimming removed 4 bases from V and 4 bases from J, with 11 bases in between. CDR3 protein: CSVVTQGYNEQFF. The DNA for the CDR3 is TGCAGCGTTGTGACACAGGGATACAATGAGCAGTTCTTC.

The chain carries TRBV11-1 and TRBJ2-2; 7 nucleotides align to TRBD2. From germline, CDR1 is SGHAT and CDR2 FQDESV (reference sequence). The CDR3 extends over 14 amino acids. V lost 4 bases and J lost 5; bases outside the gene matches: 4. The CDR3 sequence is CASSSDSGTGELFF. The CDR3 coding sequence is TGTGCCAGCAGCTCGGATAGCGGGACCGGGGAGCTGTTTTTT.

DNA for the CDR3: TGTGCCAGCAGCCAAGGTCTAGCGGGGCCCTACAATGAGCAGTTCTTC. It encodes CASSQGLAGPYNEQFF. V gene TRBV14 combines with J gene TRBJ2-1, with TRBD2 matching over 9 bases. Germline V CDR1 and CDR2: SGHDN, FVKESK. This CDR3 has 16 amino acids. Trimming removed 1 base from V and 2 bases from J; junction bases left unmatched: 3.

This sequence joins TRBV6-1 and TRBJ2-2; 8 bases map to TRBD1. V lost 1 base and J lost 1; bases outside the gene matches: 5. The CDR3 covers 17 residues. Germline V CDR1 and CDR2: MNHNS, SASEGT. CDR3 nucleotides: TGTGCCAGCAGTGAAGAGTGGGGGACAGGGAACACCGGGGAGCTGTTTTTT. Residues: CASSEEWGTGNTGELFF.